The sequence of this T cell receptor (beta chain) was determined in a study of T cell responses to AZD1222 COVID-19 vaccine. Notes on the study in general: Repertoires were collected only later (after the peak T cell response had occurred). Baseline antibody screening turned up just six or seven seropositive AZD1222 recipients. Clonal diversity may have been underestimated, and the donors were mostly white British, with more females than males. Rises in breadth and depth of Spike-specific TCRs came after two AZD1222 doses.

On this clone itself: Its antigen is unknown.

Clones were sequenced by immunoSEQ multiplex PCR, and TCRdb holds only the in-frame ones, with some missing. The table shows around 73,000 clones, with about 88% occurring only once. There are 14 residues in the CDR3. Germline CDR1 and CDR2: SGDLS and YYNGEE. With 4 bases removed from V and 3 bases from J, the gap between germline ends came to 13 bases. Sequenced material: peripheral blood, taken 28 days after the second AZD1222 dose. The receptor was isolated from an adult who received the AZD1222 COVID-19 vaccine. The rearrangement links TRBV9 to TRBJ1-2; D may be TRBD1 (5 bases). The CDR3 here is CASSLSGGDYGYTF. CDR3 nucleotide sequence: TGTGCCAGCAGCTTGAGTGGAGGGGACTATGGCTACACCTTC. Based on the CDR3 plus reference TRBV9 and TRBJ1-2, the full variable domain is DSGVTQTPKHLITATGQRVTLRCSPRSGDLSVYWYQQSLDQGLQFLIQYYNGEERAKGNILERFSAQQFPDLHSELNLSSLELGDSALYFCASSLSGGDYGYTFGSGTRLTVV.